This T cell receptor (beta chain) is from a study of T cell changes during pregnancy in multiple sclerosis. CDR3 size: 14 residues. Deletions cut 5 bases from V and 3 bases from J, with 11 bases between. Germline CDR1 and CDR2: SGHAT and FQNNGV. Profiled with immunoSEQ multiplex PCR; TCRdb holds only in-frame clones, not every one. The sample lists 90,000 to 95,000 clones, approximately 90% occurring once. Sequencing was performed on peripheral blood, taken before pregnancy. This sequence joins TRBV11-2 and TRBJ2-1; D perhaps matches TRBD1 (6 bases). The origin of this receptor is a female donor with multiple sclerosis, enrolled in a pregnancy study. The CDR3 is CASSKLDSYNEQFF. CDR3 sequence (DNA): TGTGCCAGCAGCAAATTGGACAGCTACAATGAGCAGTTCTTC.